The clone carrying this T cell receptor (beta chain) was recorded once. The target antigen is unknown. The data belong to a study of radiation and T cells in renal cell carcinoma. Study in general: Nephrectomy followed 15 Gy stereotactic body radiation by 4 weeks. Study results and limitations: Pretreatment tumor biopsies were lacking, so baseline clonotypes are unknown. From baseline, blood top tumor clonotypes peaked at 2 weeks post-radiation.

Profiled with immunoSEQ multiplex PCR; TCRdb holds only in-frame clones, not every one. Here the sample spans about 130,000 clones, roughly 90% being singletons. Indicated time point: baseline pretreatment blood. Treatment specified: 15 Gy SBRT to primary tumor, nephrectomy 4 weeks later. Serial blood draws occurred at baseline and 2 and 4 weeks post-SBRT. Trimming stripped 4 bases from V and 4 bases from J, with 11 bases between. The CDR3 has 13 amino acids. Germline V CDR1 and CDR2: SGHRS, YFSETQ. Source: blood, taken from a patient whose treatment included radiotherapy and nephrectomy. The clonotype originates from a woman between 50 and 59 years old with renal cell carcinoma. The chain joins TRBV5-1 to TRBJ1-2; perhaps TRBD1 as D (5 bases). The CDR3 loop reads CASSLQVTYGYTF. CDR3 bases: TGCGCCAGCAGCCTACAGGTTACCTATGGCTACACCTTC.